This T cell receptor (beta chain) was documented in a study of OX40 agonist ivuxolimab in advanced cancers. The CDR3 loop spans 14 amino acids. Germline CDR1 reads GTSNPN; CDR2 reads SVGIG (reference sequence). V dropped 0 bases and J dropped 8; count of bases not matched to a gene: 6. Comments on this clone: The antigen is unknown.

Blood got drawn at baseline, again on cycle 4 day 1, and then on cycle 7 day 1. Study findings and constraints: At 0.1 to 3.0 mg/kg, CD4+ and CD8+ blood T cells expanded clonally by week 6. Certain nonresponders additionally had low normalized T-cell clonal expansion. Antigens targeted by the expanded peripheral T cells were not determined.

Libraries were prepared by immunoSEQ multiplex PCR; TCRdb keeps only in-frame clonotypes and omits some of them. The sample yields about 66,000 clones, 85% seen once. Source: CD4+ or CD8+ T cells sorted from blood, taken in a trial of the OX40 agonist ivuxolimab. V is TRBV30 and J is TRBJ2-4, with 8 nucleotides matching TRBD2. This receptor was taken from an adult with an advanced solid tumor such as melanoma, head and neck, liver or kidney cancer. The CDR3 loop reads CAWSVLGGAHIQYF. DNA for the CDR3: TGTGCCTGGAGTGTCCTCGGGGGGGCACACATTCAGTACTTC.